The clone carrying this T cell receptor beta chain came up many times. The target antigen is unknown. As originally analysed: It was from CDR3 differences across clinicopathological groups that a distant-metastasis classifier for papillary thyroid cancer was built. Using MiXCR, TCRdb reanalyzed the PCR reads. It is TCRdb's table, rather than the study itself, that gives the V and J calls and clone size. The sample shows about 40,000 clones, over 9.5% of them seen only once. The data stem from a study of metastatic and nonmetastatic thyroid tumors. At the level of the study: Both malignant and benign thyroid patients supplied peripheral blood and tumor or nodule tissue samples, across which the repertoires of these patients were then compared.

No treatment had been given to any patient before thyroid surgery. Findings and caveats of the study: Benign nodules were reported to have significantly lower TCR beta diversity than malignant thyroid tumors, in blood and tumor.

Germline V CDR1 and CDR2: DFQATT, SNEGSKA (reference sequence). The CDR3 has 13 amino acids. Trimming shortened V by 3 bases and J by 4 bases, and 12 bases separated the two germline ends. The V call is TRBV20-1, the J call TRBJ1-2; the D is unclear. Sequencing was done on a sample of blood. The receptor comes from a female donor with papillary thyroid cancer or a benign thyroid nodule (not recorded which). Some clones in this sample may be carry-over from other donors' samples. In nucleotides, the CDR3 is TGCAGTGCTAGGGTGGGGTATTCCTATGGCTACACCTTC. Its protein product is CSARVGYSYGYTF.